The 21 T cell receptor beta chains reported below all come from one sample, sequenced in a study of cytomegalovirus exposure and HLA in healthy donors. Measured with immunoSEQ multiplex PCR; TCRdb has only the in-frame clones, and not every one. The sample shows roughly 300,000 clones, more than 80% of them seen only once. The sample was PBMCs. These receptors originate from a woman between 18 and 29 years old in good health and CMV-seronegative.

J is TRBJ1-2 and V is TRBV5-8; D not resolved. Germline V CDR1 and CDR2: SGHTS, YDEGEE. This CDR3 contains 16 residues. V was cut by 4 bases and J by 0 bases, with 16 bases left in between. This CDR3 reads CASSLGLAGANYGYTF. Written as DNA, the CDR3 is TGTGCCAGCAGCCTCGGCCTGGCGGGCGCTAACTATGGCTACACCTTC.

This clone showed up just once. The chain employs TRBV4-3 and TRBJ1-2; D not certain. V was cut by 0 bases and J by 7 bases, with 12 bases left in between. The CDR3 length is 14 residues. The germline V gene has CDR1 LGHNA and CDR2 YSLEER. The chain's CDR3 is CASSQDRDSGGYTF. Here the CDR3 DNA reads TGCGCCAGCAGCCAAGATCGTGATTCGGGTGGCTACACCTTC.

V and J are TRBV29-1 and TRBJ1-2; D not certain. The germline V gene encodes CDR1 SQVTM and CDR2 ANQGSEA. The CDR3 loop spans 15 amino acids. Between the trimmed V and J ends, which lost 2 bases and 5 bases, there was a span of 18 bases. The chain's CDR3 is CSVESGEPTGYGYTF. As DNA, the CDR3 is TGCAGCGTTGAATCTGGGGAGCCGACCGGATATGGCTACACCTTC. The complete variable domain, with remaining parts taken from reference TRBV29-1 and TRBJ1-2, reads SAVISQKPSRDICQRGTSLTIQCQVDSQVTMMFWYRQQPGQSLTLIATANQGSEATYESGFVIDKFPISRPNLTFSTLTVSNMSPEDSSIYLCSVESGEPTGYGYTFGSGTRLTVV.

This clone has a single count. V is TRBV5-1 and J is TRBJ2-7; the match to TRBD2 covers 7 bases. From germline, CDR1 is SGHRS and CDR2 YFSETQ. This CDR3 region has 14 residues. The V segment lost 1 base and the J segment 5 bases; nucleotides outside the gene matches: 6. The CDR3 loop is CASSLYAGENEQYF. Here the CDR3 DNA reads TGCGCCAGCAGCTTGTATGCGGGAGAGAACGAGCAGTACTTC.

The chain couples TRBV7-9 to TRBJ1-1; 7 bases are a match to TRBD1. This CDR3 is built from 14 residues. Germline CDR1 and CDR2: SEHNR and FQNEAQ (reference sequence). V shed 6 bases, J shed 5 bases, and the junction held 9 bases outside the gene matches. The CDR3 is CASRAAGGWTEAFF. The CDR3 nucleotides read TGTGCCAGCAGGGCCGCAGGGGGTTGGACTGAAGCTTTCTTT.

The CDR3 is CASSLPGTGVYGYTF. CDR3 nucleotide sequence: TGTGCCAGCAGCTTACCCGGGACAGGGGTCTATGGCTACACCTTC. This sequence joins TRBV7-2 and TRBJ1-2, with TRBD1 matching 10 bases. The CDR3 contains 15 residues. The germline gives CDR1 SGHTA, CDR2 FQGNSA. After removal of 2 bases from V and 4 bases from J, the junction contained 4 bases not matched to a gene.

The V gene is TRBV25-1, the J gene TRBJ1-5; the D gene is possibly TRBD1 (6 bases). Germline CDR1 MGHDK, CDR2 SYGVNS. V was cut by 2 bases and J by 4 bases, with 18 bases left in between. This CDR3 is 17 amino acids long. The CDR3: CASSEPSREGDNQPQHF. DNA for the CDR3: TGTGCCAGCAGTGAACCTTCCAGGGAGGGGGATAATCAGCCCCAGCATTTT.

The chain has TRBV6-6 and TRBJ1-4; the D gene is possibly TRBD1 (5 bases). Germline lookup yields CDR1 MNHNY and CDR2 SVGAGI (reference sequence). Between the trimmed V and J ends, which lost 6 bases and 5 bases, there was a span of 13 bases. The CDR3 spans 14 residues. The DNA for the CDR3 is TGTGCCAGCAGCCTGGGGGGATTCAATGAAAAACTGTTTTTT. Translating gives CASSLGGFNEKLFF.

This chain uses TRBV7-6 with TRBJ2-7, with TRBD1 matching over 12 bases. The CDR3 has 15 amino acids. The germline V gene has CDR1 SGHVS and CDR2 FNYEAQ. V was pared by 5 bases and J by 6 bases, with 8 bases of the junction left unmatched. This CDR3 reads CASSPGQGAGGEQYF. DNA for the CDR3: TGTGCCAGCAGCCCGGGACAGGGGGCCGGTGGCGAGCAGTACTTC.

The V call is TRBV9, the J call TRBJ2-1; the D gene is possibly TRBD2 (5 bases). The CDR3 is 14 amino acids. Germline assignment: CDR1 SGDLS and CDR2 YYNGEE. V was shortened by 0 bases and J by 5 bases, with 9 bases between the two germline ends. CDR3 sequence reads: CASSVAADDNEQFF. The DNA of the CDR3 is TGTGCCAGCAGCGTAGCAGCGGATGACAATGAGCAGTTCTTC.

The CDR3 DNA is TGCGCCAGCAGCCCACGGAGCAAGTCCTACGAGCAGTACTTC. This codes for CASSPRSKSYEQYF. This sequence joins TRBV4-3 and TRBJ2-7; no definite D call. The CDR3 is 14 residues long. Deletions cut 4 bases from V and 1 base from J, with 11 bases between. Germline CDR1 is LGHNA and CDR2 is YSLEER.

This chain links TRBV6-5 with TRBJ2-3; 7 nucleotides agree with TRBD2. Germline values: CDR1 MNHEY, CDR2 SVGAGI. The CDR3 consists of 14 residues. V shed 6 bases, J shed 3 bases, and the junction held 6 bases outside the gene matches. The CDR3 here is CASRAGFGTDTQYF. For the CDR3, the DNA is TGTGCCAGCAGAGCGGGGTTCGGGACAGATACGCAGTATTTT.

The chain uses TRBV5-4 and TRBJ2-1, with 11 bases aligning to TRBD1. The V gene end was trimmed by 5 bases and the J gene end by 5 bases; junction bases not matched to a gene: 6. This CDR3 is built from 15 residues. Germline loops: CDR1 SGHNT, CDR2 YYREEE (reference sequence). CDR3 sequence (DNA): TGTGCCAGCAGACAGGGACAGGGGGTGAACAATGAGCAGTTCTTC. This sequence encodes CASRQGQGVNNEQFF.

The rearrangement links TRBV11-2 to TRBJ2-5; 10 bases match TRBD2. Unmatched junction bases numbered 4, after V lost 1 base and J lost 5 bases. The germline CDR1 and CDR2 sequences are SGHAT and FQNNGV. CDR3 length equals 15 residues. CDR3 nucleotide sequence: TGTGCCAGCAGCTTAGGACTAGCGGGCGATGAGACCCAGTACTTC. Its protein product is CASSLGLAGDETQYF.

This clone was observed a handful of times. This chain links TRBV6-5 with TRBJ2-2, with D tentatively TRBD2 (5 bases). CDR1 MNHEY and CDR2 SVGAGI come from the germline V gene. Trimming removed 0 bases at V and 7 bases at J, with 9 bases between. This CDR3 region has 14 residues. The CDR3 nucleotides read TGTGCCAGCAGTTACTCCGGGGAAGGCGGGGAGCTGTTTTTT. Its translation is CASSYSGEGGELFF.

As for this clone: Sequence at one end of the junction differs from germline and may be a read error. The rearrangement joins TRBV7-9 to TRBJ2-7; a possible D gene is TRBD2 (6 bases). This CDR3 comprises 10 residues. The germline V gene encodes CDR1 SEHNR and CDR2 FQNEAQ (reference sequence). In DNA, the CDR3 is TGTGCCAGCAGACTGTTTTCCGGGAGCTTC. Translated, it gives CASRLFSGSF.

The chain couples TRBV6-1 to TRBJ1-2, with D perhaps matching TRBD1 (5 bases). Trimming took 2 bases from V and 0 from J, leaving 13 bases between them. Germline V gives CDR1 MNHNS, CDR2 SASEGT. CDR3 length: 16 residues. DNA of the CDR3: TGTGCCAGCAGTGAATCGGGGGTTCTAGCTAACTATGGCTACACCTTC. It translates to CASSESGVLANYGYTF.

This clone was seen only a few times. J is TRBJ2-7 and V is TRBV19, with a tentative D call TRBD1 (6 bases). Germline V gives CDR1 LNHDA, CDR2 SQIVND (reference sequence). This CDR3 comprises 13 residues. V lost 1 base, J lost 4 bases, and 8 bases lay in between. The CDR3 here is CASSIGGTYEQYF. DNA for the CDR3: TGTGCCAGTAGTATAGGGGGGACATACGAGCAGTACTTC.

On this clone: Other DNA sequences in the same sample also yield this CDR3. The chain combines TRBV11-3 with TRBJ2-7; 13 positions match TRBD2. Losses at the gene ends were 4 bases for V and 2 bases for J; bases not matched to a gene: 2. CDR3 length: 15 residues. CDR1 SGHNT and CDR2 YENEEA come from the germline V gene. Written as DNA, the CDR3 is TGTGCCAGCAGCTCTGGACTAGCGGGAGCCTACGAGCAGTACTTC. Encoded protein: CASSSGLAGAYEQYF.

The chain links TRBV27 to TRBJ1-5, with D perhaps matching TRBD1 (6 bases). Germline values: CDR1 MNHEY, CDR2 SMNVEV (reference sequence). V was cut by 6 bases and J by 0 bases, with 15 bases left in between. The CDR3 covers 16 residues. The CDR3 region has the DNA TGTGCCAGCAGCCCTTCTGAGGGGGATAGCAATCAGCCCCAGCATTTT. Translating it yields CASSPSEGDSNQPQHF.

This chain connects TRBV7-9 to TRBJ2-7; 12 positions match TRBD1. CDR1 and CDR2 from the germline V gene are SEHNR and FQNEAQ (reference sequence). This CDR3 is 15 amino acids long. V was clipped by 5 bases and J by 4 bases; unmatched bases: 6. CDR3 sequence: CASSIGTGGDYEQYF. In DNA form, the CDR3 reads TGTGCCAGCAGCATAGGGACAGGGGGCGATTACGAGCAGTACTTC.